Listed below are T cell receptor beta chains from one sample, sequenced in a study of cytomegalovirus exposure and HLA in healthy donors. Generated by immunoSEQ multiplex PCR, the TCRdb table keeps only in-frame clones and is missing some. The sample shows about 260,000 clones, 90% of them seen only once. The sequenced sample was PBMCs. The receptors were sampled from a woman in her 30s in good health and CMV-seronegative. The CDR3 runs from the conserved cysteine through the conserved F or W. Each record gives: J gene, V gene, D gene, clone size, CDR3 protein, CDR3 DNA. D genes are given only for firm matches. The size field is filled for only some rows; it gives once, few, many or a size class.

TRBJ2-1,TRBV5-1,NA,NA,CASSPRDFDEQFF,TGCGCCAGCAGTCCCCGGGACTTCGATGAGCAGTTCTTC
TRBJ1-2,TRBV7-2,NA,few,CASSLGQSDFYGYTF,TGTGCCAGCAGCTTAGGACAGTCGGATTTCTATGGCTACACCTTC
TRBJ2-7,TRBV7-3,TRBD2,NA,CASSFGTGRAYEQYF,TGTGCCAGCAGCTTCGGGACGGGGAGGGCATACGAGCAGTACTTC
TRBJ2-7,TRBV27,NA,NA,CASSLTGPYEQYF,TGTGCCAGCAGTTTAACAGGACCCTACGAGCAGTACTTC
TRBJ2-2,TRBV23-1,NA,NA,CASSHRPAIVGELFF,TGCGCCAGCAGTCACCGACCCGCGATAGTCGGGGAGCTGTTTTTT
TRBJ2-5,TRBV5-1,NA,NA,CASSQQGKVGPETQYF,TGCGCCAGCAGCCAACAAGGGAAGGTAGGTCCGGAGACCCAGTACTTC
TRBJ1-2,TRBV29-1,TRBD1,few,CSVGGGQTFYGYTF,TGCAGCGTTGGAGGGGGCCAAACCTTCTATGGCTACACCTTC
TRBJ2-7,TRBV28,NA,NA,CASSPAPHVRYEQYF,TGTGCCAGCAGTCCCGCTCCCCATGTAAGGTACGAGCAGTACTTC
TRBJ2-5,TRBV4-3,NA,NA,CASSQDLGYQETQYF,TGCGCCAGCAGCCAAGATCTAGGGTACCAAGAGACCCAGTACTTC
TRBJ2-5,TRBV7-8,NA,NA,CASSSIVGSQETQYF,TGTGCCAGCAGCTCGATAGTGGGGTCCCAAGAGACCCAGTACTTC
TRBJ2-1,TRBV29-1,NA,once,CSVLLGRGVYNEQFF,TGCAGCGTTCTCCTTGGCAGGGGGGTTTACAATGAGCAGTTCTTC
TRBJ1-2,TRBV6-5,NA,once,CASRLTGMVDGYTF,TGTGCCAGCAGGCTAACAGGGATGGTAGATGGCTACACCTTC
TRBJ2-7,TRBV27,TRBD2,NA,CASSPRRGAGGGAYEQYF,TGTGCCAGCAGTCCTAGGCGGGGTGCGGGAGGTGGGGCCTACGAGCAGTACTTC
TRBJ1-1,TRBV25-1,NA,NA,CASSEFRAGEWNTEAFF,TGTGCCAGCAGTGAATTTAGGGCAGGGGAGTGGAACACTGAAGCTTTCTTT
TRBJ2-1,TRBV14,TRBD2,NA,CASSQGRLAGETGSYNEQFF,TGTGCCAGCAGCCAAGGCCGACTAGCGGGAGAGACGGGCTCCTACAATGAGCAGTTCTTC
TRBJ2-7,TRBV6-5,NA,NA,CASSYSGQFYEQYF,TGTGCCAGCAGTTACTCGGGGCAGTTCTACGAGCAGTACTTC
TRBJ2-7,TRBV10-3,NA,once,CAISEVVYEQYF,TGTGCCATCAGTGAGGTAGTGTACGAGCAGTACTTC
TRBJ2-7,TRBV6-1,NA,NA,CASSEQVYYEQYF,TGTGCCAGCAGCGAACAAGTATACTACGAGCAGTACTTC
TRBJ2-7,TRBV4-1,NA,NA,CASSQEGAQPSYEQYF,TGCGCCAGCAGCCAAGAAGGGGCTCAACCGTCCTACGAGCAGTACTTC
TRBJ1-2,TRBV5-4,TRBD1,NA,CASSLGAFSDRGIDGYTF,TGTGCCAGCAGCTTGGGCGCGTTTTCGGACAGGGGAATTGATGGCTACACCTTC
TRBJ2-7,TRBV30,NA,NA,CAWATGIKAYEQYF,TGTGCCTGGGCAACAGGGATAAAAGCCTACGAGCAGTACTTC
TRBJ2-7,TRBV11-3,NA,NA,CASSLERGAGFHEQYF,TGTGCCAGCAGCTTAGAGCGGGGAGCCGGATTCCACGAGCAGTACTTC
TRBJ1-2,TRBV19,TRBD1,NA,CASSKGANYGYTF,TGTGCCAGTAGTAAGGGGGCGAACTATGGCTACACCTTC
TRBJ2-2,TRBV5-1,NA,NA,CASIEQGNGELFF,TGCGCCAGCATCGAACAGGGTAACGGGGAGCTGTTTTTT
TRBJ2-2,TRBV29-1,TRBD2,NA,CSVVDSGRGSGELFF,TGCAGCGTTGTCGATAGCGGGAGAGGGTCCGGGGAGCTGTTTTTT
TRBJ1-1,TRBV4-3,NA,few,CASSRGVENTEAFF,TGCGCCAGCAGCCGAGGGGTTGAGAACACTGAAGCTTTCTTT
TRBJ2-1,TRBV5-1,NA,NA,CASSPSLGNEQFF,TGCGCCAGCAGCCCCAGCTTAGGGAATGAGCAGTTCTTC
TRBJ2-7,TRBV11-2,NA,few,CASSLTGHLYEQYF,TGTGCCAGCAGCTTAACAGGACACTTATACGAGCAGTACTTC
TRBJ1-5,TRBV19,TRBD1,NA,CASSIRRDSNSNQPQHF,TGTGCCAGTAGTATTCGCCGGGACAGCAATAGCAATCAGCCCCAGCATTTT
TRBJ2-1,TRBV7-2,TRBD2,NA,CASSLLGSSGWFGNEQFF,TGTGCCAGCAGCTTGCTGGGGTCTAGCGGGTGGTTCGGGAATGAGCAGTTCTTC
TRBJ1-2,TRBV4-3,TRBD1,NA,CASSLSTGTGGHYGYTF,TGCGCCAGCAGCCTTAGTACCGGGACAGGGGGTCACTATGGCTACACCTTC
TRBJ1-2,TRBV19,NA,NA,CASSIGTGSNGYTF,TGTGCCAGTAGTATAGGAACAGGGAGCAATGGCTACACCTTC
TRBJ2-1,TRBV2,TRBD2,NA,CASSGLLYNEQFF,TGTGCCAGTTCGGGACTACTGTACAATGAGCAGTTCTTC
TRBJ2-5,TRBV6-1,NA,NA,CASSEALGTPQETQYF,TGTGCCAGCAGTGAAGCGCTGGGGACACCTCAAGAGACCCAGTACTTC
TRBJ2-3,TRBV15,TRBD2,NA,CATSPRLAGEDTQYF,TGTGCCACCAGCCCTAGACTAGCGGGAGAAGATACGCAGTATTTT
TRBJ1-3,TRBV6-6,NA,NA,CASSYYTGNTIYF,TGTGCCAGCAGTTACTACACTGGAAACACCATATATTTT
TRBJ2-1,TRBV7-6,TRBD2,NA,CASSLEAAGGFNEQFF,TGTGCCAGCAGCTTAGAGGCTGCGGGAGGTTTCAATGAGCAGTTCTTC
TRBJ2-5,TRBV7-6,NA,NA,CASIPNREEETQYF,TGTGCCAGCATCCCCAACAGGGAGGAAGAGACCCAGTACTTC
TRBJ1-2,TRBV6-6,TRBD1,NA,CASSSDRGRYGYTF,TGTGCCAGCAGTTCGGACAGGGGACGCTATGGCTACACCTTC
TRBJ2-1,TRBV2,TRBD2,NA,CASSEARSGRVRGSSYNEQFF,TGTGCCAGCAGTGAAGCGCGTAGCGGGAGGGTGAGGGGGAGCTCCTACAATGAGCAGTTCTTC
TRBJ2-7,TRBV4-1,TRBD2,NA,CASSGGLAGGREQYF,TGCGCCAGCAGCGGGGGACTAGCGGGAGGTCGCGAGCAGTACTTC
TRBJ2-2,TRBV18,TRBD1,NA,CASSPGTAPNTGELFF,TGTGCCAGCTCACCTGGGACAGCCCCGAACACCGGGGAGCTGTTTTTT
TRBJ2-3,TRBV28,TRBD2,NA,CASRTSGSTDTQYF,TGTGCCAGCAGAACTAGCGGAAGCACAGATACGCAGTATTTT
TRBJ2-1,TRBV2,TRBD2,NA,CASRETSGSYNEQFF,TGTGCCAGCAGGGAGACTAGCGGGAGCTACAATGAGCAGTTCTTC
TRBJ2-2,TRBV11-2,NA,NA,CASRTVTGELFF,TGTGCCAGCAGGACCGTCACCGGGGAGCTGTTTTTT
TRBJ1-1,TRBV2,NA,NA,CASTQINTEAFF,TGTGCCAGCACCCAGATAAACACTGAAGCTTTCTTT
TRBJ2-5,TRBV7-3,TRBD2,NA,CASSTTGGREETQYF,TGTGCCAGCAGTACTACAGGCGGGAGGGAAGAGACCCAGTACTTC
TRBJ2-1,TRBV6-5,NA,NA,CASSYSGDNEQFF,TGTGCCAGCAGTTACTCGGGGGACAATGAGCAGTTCTTC
TRBJ2-5,TRBV2,NA,NA,CASGPSVDQETQYF,TGTGCCAGCGGACCCTCTGTGGACCAAGAGACCCAGTACTTC
TRBJ2-7,TRBV10-1,TRBD2,NA,CANSSGSQDEQYF,TGCGCCAACTCTAGCGGGAGTCAGGACGAGCAGTACTTC
TRBJ1-1,TRBV27,NA,NA,CASSYLGPTEAFF,TGTGCCAGCAGTTACCTAGGACCTACTGAAGCTTTCTTT
TRBJ1-3,TRBV7-9,TRBD1,NA,CASTGTGVIGNTIYF,TGTGCCAGCACCGGGACAGGGGTGATTGGAAACACCATATATTTT
TRBJ2-3,TRBV7-2,TRBD2,NA,CASSLTSGSTDTQYF,TGTGCCAGCAGCTTGACTAGCGGGAGTACAGATACGCAGTATTTT
TRBJ2-7,TRBV7-2,NA,NA,CASSPGTVPIYEQYF,TGTGCCAGCAGCCCCGGGACGGTCCCTATCTACGAGCAGTACTTC
TRBJ2-7,TRBV29-1,NA,NA,CSVPGSYEQYF,TGCAGCGTTCCGGGATCCTACGAGCAGTACTTC
TRBJ2-3,TRBV29-1,NA,NA,CSVEPSSTDTQYF,TGCAGCGTTGAACCCTCCAGCACAGATACGCAGTATTTT
TRBJ1-3,TRBV7-6,TRBD1,NA,CASSPPGTGSSGNTIYF,TGTGCCAGCAGCCCCCCAGGGACAGGGAGCTCTGGAAACACCATATATTTT
TRBJ2-7,TRBV28,NA,NA,CASNTPGPPYEQYF,TGTGCCAGCAACACCCCGGGGCCTCCCTACGAGCAGTACTTC
TRBJ1-5,TRBV25-1,NA,NA,CASSGRTENQPQHF,TGTGCCAGCAGTGGCCGGACCGAGAATCAGCCCCAGCATTTT